The sequence of this T cell receptor beta chain was determined in a study of blood T cells in healthy people across ages (dated by TCRdb to between 2015 and 2017). Study-level background: In model experiments, template switching captured about one uniquely barcoded TCR beta cDNA molecule for every two T cells. The donors were split into four age groups: young (average around 16 years), middle-aged (nearly 40), aged (around 67) and long-lived (under 90). To avoid experimental bias, donors of different ages were distributed randomly across sequencing lanes. Using deep sequencing normalized with unique cDNA molecular identifiers, the study measured how TCR beta repertoire diversity changes with age. The study analyzed two additional independent replicas of 1 million unique cDNA reads from the same blood draw for two donors, one aged 18 to 30 and one aged 80 or older. General findings and caveats noted by the study authors: Bulk unsorted PBMC profiling prevented conclusive comparison of naive and antigen-experienced compartments. Because the CMV infection status of the donors was unknown, age-related changes in expanded clonotypes may potentially have been confounded. As age increased, observed TCR beta diversity per million T cells dropped in a roughly linear way, and a significant reduction was already evident by age 40. There was a strong correlation between observed TCR beta diversity and the percentage of naive T cells measured by flow cytometry. Estimates of total diversity from one million sequenced T cells were regarded as lower bounds and underestimates. Compared with the aged group, the long-lived group had more naive CD4+ T cells, fewer expanded clones and increased TCR diversity, a pattern suggesting age selection.

Library creation used 5' RACE. A second PCR of roughly 7 to 11 cycles was performed with a sample-barcoded 5' primer and a J-beta primer mix. Each TCR beta cDNA molecule received a unique molecular identifier from a template-switch 5' adaptor carrying 12 random nucleotides. Each sample yielded at least 2.5 million CDR3-containing paired-end reads. First-strand cDNA was synthesized from all RNA with the Mint cDNA synthesis kit, primed by a TRBC-specific oligonucleotide. Following uracil-DNA glycosylase treatment, all cDNA underwent a first 18-cycle PCR with the universal primers M1SS and BC2_uni_R. Processing in the source paper ran as follows. Normalization of each sample was performed by random selection of 1 million high-quality reads, each carrying a distinct molecular identifier. Reads with shared molecular identifiers were discarded instead of being binned into consensus sequences. MiTCR, run with a Q25 quality threshold and the strictest error-elimination algorithm, handled CDR3 identification, clonotype clustering and error correction. A nonparametric unseen species model with Euler transformation was used to estimate lower-bound total TCR beta diversity. In TCRdb, the public reads were trimmed at Q25 with fastp and aligned with MiXCR, with productive beta chains retained. All rows with the same CDR3 protein become a single entry with the most common DNA and genes. These V and J calls originate from TCRdb's pipeline instead of the authors' own analysis. The sample table holds approximately 1,700,000 distinct CDR3 sequences, of which about 39% were seen once. Under 30% of the sample is in the top ten clones.

This clonotype has only one observation. Its recognized antigen is unknown. Base quality data are lacking; no much larger clone is found one base away. V is trimmed back by 7 bases and J by 4 bases, and the junction contains 13 bases that no gene match accounts for. CDR1 SGHRS and CDR2 YFSETQ were looked up in the germline V gene. The CDR3 goes from the cysteine to the phenylalanine over 15 residues. Just CDR3 DNA is preserved here, 45 bases in frame from base 1. Systemically healthy Caucasian individuals from Russia, 35 to 50 in total and aged roughly 6 to 100 years, were included as donors. Around 10 milliliters of peripheral blood were collected from each donor into EDTA-treated Vacutainer tubes. PBMCs were isolated by Ficoll-Paque density-gradient centrifugation, with at least 6 million obtained per sample. Trizol reagent was used to extract total RNA from PBMCs, with at least 6 micrograms per sample. Naive CD45RAhigh/CD27high T cell percentages were measured by flow cytometry on a PBMC aliquot from every donor.

This receptor was obtained from a human donor in good health. This chain joins TRBV5-1 to TRBJ2-7; 8 central bases correspond to TRBD2. The sequencing input was blood. The encoded CDR3 is CASCARAGGYYEQYF. The nucleotide sequence reads TGCGCCAGCTGCGCACGGGCGGGGGGTTATTACGAGCAGTACTTC.